This T cell receptor beta chain was sequenced for a study of blood T cell repertoires in COVID-19. The ends were cut back, 3 bases at V and 5 bases at J, with 10 bases in the middle. The CDR3 spans 13 residues. Germline CDR1 LNHDA, CDR2 SQIVND (reference sequence). Sequenced by immunoSEQ multiplex PCR; TCRdb stores in-frame clones only, minus some. The data show under 500,000 clones, around 91% seen once. This receptor was obtained from a man under 40 who had recovered from COVID-19. J is TRBJ1-2 and V is TRBV19, with a weak D call TRBD1 (6 bases). Material for sequencing was PBMCs or T cells enriched from blood (not recorded which). CDR3 residues: CASSMSGAYGYTF. DNA of the CDR3: TGTGCCAGTAGTATGTCAGGGGCGTATGGCTACACCTTC.